The rows below give T cell receptor beta chains drawn from one sample of a study of regulatory T cells in long-lasting Graves disease. Each CDR3 protein is one row after TCRdb ran MiXCR on the multiplex PCR reads. Among about 440,000 distinct CDR3 sequences listed, just under 15% were seen once. The sample was also linked to a second study, of T cells in Graves' hyperthyroidism and ophthalmopathy.

The sequencing used peripheral blood mononuclear cells (PBMCs), collected at new diagnosis, from a patient treated with antithyroid drugs. These receptors were obtained from a woman in her twenties or thirties with Graves disease. Each CDR3 is given without its conserved first and last residue. The order of the fields is V gene, J gene, CDR3 length, CDR3 protein.

V gene: TRBV6-1
J gene: TRBJ2-2
CDR3 length: 16
CDR3 protein: ASSRAVASGRVSGELF

V gene: TRBV6-1
J gene: TRBJ2-2
CDR3 length: 12
CDR3 protein: ASDPGRNTGELF

V gene: TRBV27
J gene: TRBJ2-7
CDR3 length: 13
CDR3 protein: ASSLDFSGSHEQY

V gene: TRBV9
J gene: TRBJ2-2
CDR3 length: 13
CDR3 protein: ASSVHTQGTGELF

V gene: TRBV11-2
J gene: TRBJ1-1
CDR3 length: 12
CDR3 protein: ASSWAGGLPEAF

V gene: TRBV7-9
J gene: TRBJ2-7
CDR3 length: 11
CDR3 protein: ASSPGGRDEQY

V gene: TRBV28
J gene: TRBJ2-5
CDR3 length: 11
CDR3 protein: ASTNSYQETQY

V gene: TRBV10-1
J gene: TRBJ2-7
CDR3 length: 13
CDR3 protein: ASSEPGQEPYEQY

V gene: TRBV4-1
J gene: TRBJ2-4
CDR3 length: 11
CDR3 protein: ASSQIAGEKEF

V gene: TRBV20-1
J gene: TRBJ2-7
CDR3 length: 11
CDR3 protein: SARERTEYEQY

V gene: TRBV28
J gene: TRBJ1-2
CDR3 length: 12
CDR3 protein: ASSETGAGRGYT

V gene: TRBV29-1
J gene: TRBJ1-2
CDR3 length: 9
CDR3 protein: SVGGHYGYT

V gene: TRBV14
J gene: TRBJ1-1
CDR3 length: 11
CDR3 protein: ASSQGGHTEAF

V gene: TRBV27
J gene: TRBJ2-2
CDR3 length: 19
CDR3 protein: ASSLSESPGTSGLNTGELF